What follows describes a single TCR beta chain. The sample is drawn from a study of blood T cell repertoires in COVID-19. This CDR3 comprises 13 residues. Trimming left V 3 bases short and J 1 base short, with 6 bases between. Looked up from germline, CDR1 is LNHDA and CDR2 is SQIVND (reference sequence). Original analysis: Amplified reference gene primers provided the basis for estimating nucleated cell counts. Sequencing was performed with immunoSEQ multiplex PCR; in TCRdb, only in-frame clones are kept and a portion is missing. The V and J calls and the clone size are those of that table, but D and trimming were determined from the DNA. The sample contains 70,000 or so clones, 70% to 90% of which appear only once.

The sequencing sample was made of peripheral blood. This chain links TRBV19 with TRBJ1-1, with unresolved D. The sequence was collected from a middle-aged man with COVID-19, enrolled during active disease. The CDR3 coding sequence is TGTGCCAGTAGTATTGAGAGGAACACTGAAGCTTTCTTT. It specifies CASSIERNTEAFF.